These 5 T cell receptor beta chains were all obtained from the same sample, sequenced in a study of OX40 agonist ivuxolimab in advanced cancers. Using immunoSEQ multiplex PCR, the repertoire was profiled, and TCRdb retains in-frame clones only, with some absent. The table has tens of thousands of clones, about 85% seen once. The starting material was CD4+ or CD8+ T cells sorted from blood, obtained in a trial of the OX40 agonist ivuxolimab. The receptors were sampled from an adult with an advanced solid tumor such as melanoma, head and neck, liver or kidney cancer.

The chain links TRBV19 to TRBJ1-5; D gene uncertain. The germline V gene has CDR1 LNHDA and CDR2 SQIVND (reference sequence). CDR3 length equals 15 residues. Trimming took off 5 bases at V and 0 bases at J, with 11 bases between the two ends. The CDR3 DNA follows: TGTGCCAGTAGTGGAGGAGTGTATAGCAATCAGCCCCAGCATTTT. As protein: CASSGGVYSNQPQHF. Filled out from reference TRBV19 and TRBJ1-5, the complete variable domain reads DGGITQSPKYLFRKEGQNVTLSCEQNLNHDAMYWYRQDPGQGLRLIYYSQIVNDFQKGDIAEGYSVSREKKESFPLTVTSAQKNPTAFYLCASSGGVYSNQPQHFGDGTRLSIL.

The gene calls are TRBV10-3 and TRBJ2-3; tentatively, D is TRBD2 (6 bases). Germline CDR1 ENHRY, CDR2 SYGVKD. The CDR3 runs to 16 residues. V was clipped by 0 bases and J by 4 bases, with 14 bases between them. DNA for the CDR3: TGTGCCATCAGTGAGTCGGTGGGGGGACGATCAGATACGCAGTATTTT. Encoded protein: CAISESVGGRSDTQYF.

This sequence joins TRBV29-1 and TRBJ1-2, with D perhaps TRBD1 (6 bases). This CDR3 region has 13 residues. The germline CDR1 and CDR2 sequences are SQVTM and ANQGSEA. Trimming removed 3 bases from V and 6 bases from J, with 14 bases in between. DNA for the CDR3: TGCAGCGTTGAGGGGGGGCAATTTGATGGCTACACCTTC. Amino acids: CSVEGGQFDGYTF.

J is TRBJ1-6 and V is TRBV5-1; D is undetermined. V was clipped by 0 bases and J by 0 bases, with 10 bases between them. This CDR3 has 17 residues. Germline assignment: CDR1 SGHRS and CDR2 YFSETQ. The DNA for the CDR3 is TGCGCCAGCAGCTTGGGCTCTCCAAGCTCCTATAATTCACCCCTCCACTTT. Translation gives CASSLGSPSSYNSPLHF.

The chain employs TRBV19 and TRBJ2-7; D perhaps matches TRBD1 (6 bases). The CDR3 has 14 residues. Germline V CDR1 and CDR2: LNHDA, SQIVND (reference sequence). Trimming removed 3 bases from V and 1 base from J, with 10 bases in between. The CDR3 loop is CASSMGTGSYEQYF. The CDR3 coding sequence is TGTGCCAGTAGTATGGGAACAGGGTCCTACGAGCAGTACTTC.